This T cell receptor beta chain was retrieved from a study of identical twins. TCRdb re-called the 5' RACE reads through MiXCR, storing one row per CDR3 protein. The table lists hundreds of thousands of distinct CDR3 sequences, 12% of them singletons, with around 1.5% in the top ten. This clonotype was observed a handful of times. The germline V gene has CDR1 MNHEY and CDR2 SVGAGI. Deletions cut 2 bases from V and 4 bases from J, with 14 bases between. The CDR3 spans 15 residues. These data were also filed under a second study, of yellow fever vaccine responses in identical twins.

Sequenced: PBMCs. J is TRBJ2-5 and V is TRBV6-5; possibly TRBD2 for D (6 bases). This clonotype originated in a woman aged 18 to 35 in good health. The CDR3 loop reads CASSYKPTSPETQYF. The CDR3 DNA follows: TGTGCCAGCAGTTACAAACCTACTAGCCCAGAGACCCAGTACTTC.